These 24 T cell receptor beta chains were all obtained from the same sample, sequenced in a study of T cells expressing NK-cell markers. TCRdb re-called the 5' RACE reads, yielding one record per CDR3 amino acid sequence without DNA. The table lists approximately 550,000 distinct CDR3 sequences, with around 3.3% in the top ten. Sequencing was carried out using blood T cells: a sorted CD56 or NKG2C T cell subset, CD4+ or CD8+ T cells, or bulk PBMC T cells (not recorded which). Receptors originate from a man aged 18 to 29 in good health.

The V and J genes are TRBV18 and TRBJ2-5; TCRdb gives TRBD2 as the D gene, but with no DNA this cannot be confirmed. The V gene's germline CDR1 is KGHSH and CDR2 LQKENI. This CDR3 has 18 residues. CDR3: CASSPPGLAVAYQETQYF. Full variable domain (outside the CDR3, taken from reference TRBV18 and TRBJ2-5): NAGVMQNPRHLVRRRGQEARLRCSPMKGHSHVYWYRQLPEEGLKFMVYLQKENIIDESGMPKERFSAEFPKEGPSILRIQQVVRGDSAAYFCASSPPGLAVAYQETQYFGPGTRLLVL.

CDR3: CSVEPDSDPTHYNEQFF. This rearrangement joins TRBV29-1 to TRBJ2-1. Looked up from germline, CDR1 is SQVTM and CDR2 is ANQGSEA. The CDR3 sequence is 17 residues long.

The V and J genes are TRBV12-3 or TRBV12-4 and TRBJ2-2; the TCRdb D gene call, TRBD1, has no DNA to confirm it. There are 16 residues in the CDR3. The CDR3 here is CASSLYGAVSTGELFF.

The CDR3 protein is CASSPGIYTMNTEAFF. This rearrangement joins TRBV7-9 to TRBJ1-1. This CDR3 spans 16 amino acids. The germline V gene encodes CDR1 SEHNR and CDR2 FQNEAQ (reference sequence).

V gene TRBV4-2 combines with J gene TRBJ2-3; TCRdb returns TRBD1, unconfirmable since there is no DNA. This CDR3 is 19 amino acids long. The V gene's germline CDR1 is LGHNA and CDR2 YNFKEQ. The chain's CDR3 is CASSQDNPAGTGSTDTQYF.

The chain links TRBV5-6 to TRBJ2-1; TCRdb indicates TRBD1, and absent DNA this call remains unverified. The germline V gene encodes CDR1 SGHDT and CDR2 YYEEEE. The CDR3 is 16 residues long. The chain's CDR3 is CASSRDRGTSYNEQFF.

The chain carries TRBV20-1 and TRBJ1-6. The CDR3 consists of 12 residues. CDR1 DFQATT and CDR2 SNEGSKA come from the germline V gene (reference sequence). CDR3 sequence: CSARSGGPGHHF.

This rearrangement joins TRBV21-1 to TRBJ2-2; lacking DNA, the TRBD2 call made by TCRdb goes unchecked. TRBV21-1 is listed as a pseudogene. The CDR3 spans 16 residues. The CDR3: CASSKGPSGNGGELFF.

The chain has TRBV27 and TRBJ1-5; TCRdb selects TRBD1, and the lack of DNA leaves this call unchecked. CDR3 size: 15 residues. The germline V gene encodes CDR1 MNHEY and CDR2 SMNVEV (reference sequence). The CDR3 reads CASSLSPNSNQPQHF.

V is TRBV29-1 and J is TRBJ2-2. Germline assignment: CDR1 SQVTM and CDR2 ANQGSEA. This CDR3 has 12 amino acids. CDR3 protein: CSVVWGSGELFF.

The chain is built from TRBV4-2 and TRBJ1-1. The CDR3 consists of 14 residues. Germline V gene sequence: CDR1 LGHNA, CDR2 YNFKEQ. CDR3: CASSHLEVGTEAFF.

The chain recombines TRBV29-1 with TRBJ2-4. There are 13 residues in the CDR3. Looked up from germline, CDR1 is SQVTM and CDR2 is ANQGSEA. The CDR3 is CSVEGRAKNIQYF.

The V and J genes are TRBV7-9 and TRBJ1-6; TCRdb gives TRBD1 as the D gene, but with no DNA this cannot be confirmed. The germline V gene has CDR1 SEHNR and CDR2 FQNEAQ (reference sequence). This CDR3 region has 16 residues. CDR3 region: CASSSSFGQGNSPLHF. Filled out from reference TRBV7-9 and TRBJ1-6, the complete variable domain reads DTGVSQNPRHKITKRGQNVTFRCDPISEHNRLYWYRQTLGQGPEFLTYFQNEAQLEKSRLLSDRFSAERPKGSFSTLEIQRTEQGDSAMYLCASSSSFGQGNSPLHFGNGTRLTVT.

This rearrangement joins TRBV12-3 or TRBV12-4 to TRBJ1-2. This CDR3 has 15 residues. The CDR3 protein is CASSFGLASTYGYTF.

This chain uses TRBV20-1 with TRBJ1-1. The CDR3 loop spans 13 amino acids. Per germline, CDR1 DFQATT and CDR2 SNEGSKA (reference sequence). The CDR3: CSGRTQMNTEAFF.

The V gene is TRBV15, the J gene TRBJ2-1; the TCRdb D gene call, TRBD2, has no DNA to confirm it. CDR1 and CDR2 (germline): LNHNV, YYDKDF (reference sequence). The CDR3 runs 15 residues. The CDR3 protein is CATSSGTSGNNEQFF.

V and J are TRBV7-2 and TRBJ2-7. The CDR3 sequence is 15 residues long. Germline V gene sequence: CDR1 SGHTA, CDR2 FQGNSA. Here the CDR3 reads CASSPTSGSPYEQYF.

This chain joins TRBV5-6 and TRBJ1-1. This CDR3 has 15 residues. Germline V gene lookup returns CDR1 SGHDT and CDR2 YYEEEE. CDR3 amino acids: CASSSSGGPNTEAFF.

CDR3 in amino acids: CASSQGSGPYNEQFF. This sequence joins TRBV4-3 and TRBJ2-1; absent DNA, TCRdb's TRBD2 call cannot be checked. This CDR3 has 15 residues. Germline CDR1 reads LGHNA; CDR2 reads YSLEER.

The chain has TRBV12-3 or TRBV12-4 and TRBJ1-1; the TRBD1 assignment by TCRdb is unverifiable without DNA. The CDR3 consists of 14 residues. CDR3 region: CASTITGRRTEAFF.

This CDR3 is CASSYPDRIYEQYF. This chain links TRBV6-2 or TRBV6-3 with TRBJ2-7; as DNA is missing, the TRBD1 call by TCRdb cannot be tested. This CDR3 has 14 residues. Looked up from germline, CDR1 is MNHEY and CDR2 is SVGEGT.

The V gene is TRBV12-3 or TRBV12-4, the J gene TRBJ2-3; the D call from TCRdb, TRBD2, cannot be confirmed without DNA. The CDR3 extends over 16 amino acids. CDR3 sequence reads: CASSAVGAGSTDTQYF.

The rearrangement links TRBV16 to TRBJ1-5; the D gene TCRdb calls, TRBD1, cannot be checked with no DNA. CDR1 KGHSY and CDR2 FQNENV come from the germline V gene. This CDR3 has 19 amino acids. This chain's CDR3 is CASSPLFGTGKISNQPQHF.

V gene TRBV2 combines with J gene TRBJ1-4. This CDR3 spans 17 amino acids. Germline V gives CDR1 SNHLY, CDR2 FYNNEI. CDR3 protein: CASSEAHGEGNHEKLFF.